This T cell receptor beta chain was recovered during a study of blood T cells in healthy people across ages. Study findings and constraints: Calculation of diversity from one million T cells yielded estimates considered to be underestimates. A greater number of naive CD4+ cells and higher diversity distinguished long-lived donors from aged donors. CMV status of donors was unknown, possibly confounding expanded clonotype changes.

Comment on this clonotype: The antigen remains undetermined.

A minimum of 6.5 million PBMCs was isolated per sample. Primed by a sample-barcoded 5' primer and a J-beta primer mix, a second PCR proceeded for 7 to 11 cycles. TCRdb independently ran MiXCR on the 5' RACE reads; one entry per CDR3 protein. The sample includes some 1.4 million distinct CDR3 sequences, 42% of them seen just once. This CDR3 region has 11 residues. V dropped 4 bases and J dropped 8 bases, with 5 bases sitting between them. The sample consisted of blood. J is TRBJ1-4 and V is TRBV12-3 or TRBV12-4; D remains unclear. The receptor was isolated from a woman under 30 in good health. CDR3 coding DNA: TGTGCCAGCAGTTCGACCGAAAAACTGTTTTTT. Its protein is CASSSTEKLFF.